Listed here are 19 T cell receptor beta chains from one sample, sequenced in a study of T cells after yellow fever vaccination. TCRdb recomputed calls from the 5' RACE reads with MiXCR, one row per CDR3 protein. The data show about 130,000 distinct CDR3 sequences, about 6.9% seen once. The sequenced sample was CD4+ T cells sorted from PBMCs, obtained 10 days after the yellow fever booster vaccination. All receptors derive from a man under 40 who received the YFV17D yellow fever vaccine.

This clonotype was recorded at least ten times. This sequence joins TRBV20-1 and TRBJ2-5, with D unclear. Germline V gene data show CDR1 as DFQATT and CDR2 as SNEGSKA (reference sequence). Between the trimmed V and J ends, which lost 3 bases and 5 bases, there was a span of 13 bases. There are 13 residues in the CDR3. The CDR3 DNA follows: TGCAGTGCTAGGGCCCCCAAGTCGGAGACCCAGTACTTC. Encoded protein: CSARAPKSETQYF.

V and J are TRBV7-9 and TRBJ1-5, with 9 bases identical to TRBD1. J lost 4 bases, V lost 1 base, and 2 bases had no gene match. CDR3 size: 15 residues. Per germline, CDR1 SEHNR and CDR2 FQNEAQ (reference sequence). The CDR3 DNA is TGTGCCAGCAGCTTAGGAGGACAGGGGAATCAGCCCCAGCATTTT. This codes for CASSLGGQGNQPQHF.

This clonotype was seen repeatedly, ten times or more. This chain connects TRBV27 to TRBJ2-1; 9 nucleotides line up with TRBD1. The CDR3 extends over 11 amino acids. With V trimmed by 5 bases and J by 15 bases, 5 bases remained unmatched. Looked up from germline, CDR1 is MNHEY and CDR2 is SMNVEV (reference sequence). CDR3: CASSRDREWFF. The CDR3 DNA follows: TGTGCCAGCAGTAGGGACAGGGAGTGGTTCTTC.

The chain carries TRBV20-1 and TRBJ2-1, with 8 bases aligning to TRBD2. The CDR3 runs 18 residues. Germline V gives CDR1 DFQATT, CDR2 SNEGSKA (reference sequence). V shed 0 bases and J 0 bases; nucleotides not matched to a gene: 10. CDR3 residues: CSARDVSSAGGSYNEQFF. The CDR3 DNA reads TGCAGTGCTAGAGACGTTTCCTCCGCGGGGGGCTCCTACAATGAGCAGTTCTTC.

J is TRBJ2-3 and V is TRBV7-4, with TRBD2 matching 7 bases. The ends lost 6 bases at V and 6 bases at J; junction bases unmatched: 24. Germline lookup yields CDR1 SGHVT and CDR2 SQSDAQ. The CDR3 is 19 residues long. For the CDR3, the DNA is TGTGCCAGCAGTCTCTCCCCGGGGGAGGGCCCTCAATCCACGGATACGCAGTATTTT. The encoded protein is CASSLSPGEGPQSTDTQYF.

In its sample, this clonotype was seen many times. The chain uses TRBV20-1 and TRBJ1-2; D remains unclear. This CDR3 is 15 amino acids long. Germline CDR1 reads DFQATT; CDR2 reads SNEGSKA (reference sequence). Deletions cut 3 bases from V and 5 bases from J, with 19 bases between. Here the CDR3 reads CSASRTVGMGYGYTF. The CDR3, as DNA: TGCAGTGCTAGTCGTACCGTGGGTATGGGGTATGGCTACACCTTC.

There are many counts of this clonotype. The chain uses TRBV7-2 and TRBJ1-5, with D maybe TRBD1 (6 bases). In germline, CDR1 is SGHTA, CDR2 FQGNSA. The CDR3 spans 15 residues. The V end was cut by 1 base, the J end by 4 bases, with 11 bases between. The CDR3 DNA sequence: TGTGCCAGCAGCTTAGGACAGGACCGTAATCAGCCCCAGCATTTT. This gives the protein CASSLGQDRNQPQHF.

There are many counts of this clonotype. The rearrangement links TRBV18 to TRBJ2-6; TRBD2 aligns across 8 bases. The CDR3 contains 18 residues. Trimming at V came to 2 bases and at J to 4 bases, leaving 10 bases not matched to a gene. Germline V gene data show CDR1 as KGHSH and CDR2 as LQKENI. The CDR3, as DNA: TGTGCCAGCTCACCAACGGGAGGGCCGTCATCAGGGGCCAACGTCCTGACTTTC. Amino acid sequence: CASSPTGGPSSGANVLTF.

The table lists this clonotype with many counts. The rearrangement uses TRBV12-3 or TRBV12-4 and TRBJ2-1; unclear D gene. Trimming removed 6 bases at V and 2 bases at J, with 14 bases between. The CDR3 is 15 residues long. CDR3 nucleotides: TGTGCCAGCAGCCCCCTGGCGGCCCCCTACAATGAGCAGTTCTTC. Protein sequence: CASSPLAAPYNEQFF.

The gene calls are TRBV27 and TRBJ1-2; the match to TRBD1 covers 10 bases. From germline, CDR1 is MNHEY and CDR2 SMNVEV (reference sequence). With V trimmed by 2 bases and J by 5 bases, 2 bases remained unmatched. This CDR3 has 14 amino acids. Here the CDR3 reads CASSLGQGEYGYTF. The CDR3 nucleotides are TGTGCCAGCAGTTTAGGACAGGGGGAATATGGCTACACCTTC.

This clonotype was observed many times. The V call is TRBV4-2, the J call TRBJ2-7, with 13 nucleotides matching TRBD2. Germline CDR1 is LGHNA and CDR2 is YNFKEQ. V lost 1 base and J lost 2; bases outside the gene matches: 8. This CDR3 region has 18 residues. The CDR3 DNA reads TGTGCCAGCAGCCAAGGGGGGACTAGCGGGACGTTTACCTACGAGCAGTACTTC. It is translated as CASSQGGTSGTFTYEQYF.

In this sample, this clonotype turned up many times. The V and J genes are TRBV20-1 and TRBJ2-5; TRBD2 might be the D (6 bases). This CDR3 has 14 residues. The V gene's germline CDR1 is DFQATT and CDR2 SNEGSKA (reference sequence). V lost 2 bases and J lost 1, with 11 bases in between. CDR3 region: CSARSGLIQETQYF. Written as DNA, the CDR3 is TGCAGTGCTAGATCCGGACTAATCCAAGAGACCCAGTACTTC.

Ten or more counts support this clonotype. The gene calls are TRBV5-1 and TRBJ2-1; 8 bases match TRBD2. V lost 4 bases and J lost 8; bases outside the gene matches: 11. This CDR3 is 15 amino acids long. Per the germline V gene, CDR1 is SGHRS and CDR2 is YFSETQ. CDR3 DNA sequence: TGCGCCAGCAGCATCTTAGCGGGAAAGAGAGATGAGCAGTTCTTC. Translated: CASSILAGKRDEQFF. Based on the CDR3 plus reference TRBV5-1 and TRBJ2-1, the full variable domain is KAGVTQTPRYLIKTRGQQVTLSCSPISGHRSVSWYQQTPGQGLQFLFEYFSETQRNKGNFPGRFSGRQFSNSRSEMNVSTLELGDSALYLCASSILAGKRDEQFFGPGTRLTVL.

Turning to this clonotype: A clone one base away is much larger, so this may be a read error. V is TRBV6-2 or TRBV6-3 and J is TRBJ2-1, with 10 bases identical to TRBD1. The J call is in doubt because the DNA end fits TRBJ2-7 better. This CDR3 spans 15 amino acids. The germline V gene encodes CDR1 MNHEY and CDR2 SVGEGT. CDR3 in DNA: TGTGCCAGCGCCGCCGACAGGGGGCTTGGAAATGAGCAGTACTTC. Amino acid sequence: CASAADRGLGNEQYF.

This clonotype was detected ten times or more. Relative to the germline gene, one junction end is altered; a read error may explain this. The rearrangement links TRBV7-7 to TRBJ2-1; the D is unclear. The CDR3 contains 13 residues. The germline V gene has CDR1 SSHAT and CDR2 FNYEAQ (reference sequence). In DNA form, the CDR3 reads TGTGCTAGCAGCTTAATAGAAAGCAATGAGCAGTTCTTC. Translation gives CASSLIESNEQFF.

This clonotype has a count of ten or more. For the CDR3, the DNA is TGCGCCAGCAGCTTGGCCGAGGGCGGGAGGAACTACAATGAGCAGTTCTTC. Encoded protein: CASSLAEGGRNYNEQFF. J is TRBJ2-1 and V is TRBV5-1; 8 bases are shared with TRBD2. The CDR3 sequence is 17 residues long. The V gene end was trimmed by 0 bases and the J gene end by 3 bases; junction bases not matched to a gene: 8. From germline, CDR1 is SGHRS and CDR2 YFSETQ.

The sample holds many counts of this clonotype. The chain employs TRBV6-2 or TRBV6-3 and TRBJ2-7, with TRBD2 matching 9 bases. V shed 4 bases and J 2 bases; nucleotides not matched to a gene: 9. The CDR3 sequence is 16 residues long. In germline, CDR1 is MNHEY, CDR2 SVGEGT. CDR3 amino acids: CASSSPLAGRAYEQYF. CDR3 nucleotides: TGTGCCAGCAGTTCTCCTCTAGCGGGACGGGCCTACGAGCAGTACTTC.

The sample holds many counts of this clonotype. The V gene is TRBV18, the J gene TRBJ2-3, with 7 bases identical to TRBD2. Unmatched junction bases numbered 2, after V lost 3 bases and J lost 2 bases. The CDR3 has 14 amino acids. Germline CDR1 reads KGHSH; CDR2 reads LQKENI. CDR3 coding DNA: TGTGCCAGCTCACCTGCGGGAGCCACAGATACGCAGTATTTT. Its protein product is CASSPAGATDTQYF.

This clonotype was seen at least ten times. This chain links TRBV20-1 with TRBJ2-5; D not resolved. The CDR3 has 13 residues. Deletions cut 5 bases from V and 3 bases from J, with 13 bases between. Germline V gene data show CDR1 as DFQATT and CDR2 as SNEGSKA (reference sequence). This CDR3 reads CSAYRTQKETQYF. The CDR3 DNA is TGCAGTGCTTATAGGACGCAGAAAGAGACCCAGTACTTC.